This note documents a single TCR beta chain sequence. This may come from a read error, since a much larger clone is one base off. These data are taken from a study of blood T cells in healthy people across ages. Donors were healthy Caucasian individuals from Russia aged roughly 6 to 90. The authors ran a second PCR of about 6 to 11 cycles using a sample-barcoded 5' primer and a J-beta primer mix. TCRdb reprocessed the 5' RACE reads with MiXCR, giving one entry per CDR3 protein. Among about 730,000 distinct CDR3 sequences listed, more than 40% were seen once. Germline values: CDR1 MNHEY, CDR2 SVGAGI. The CDR3 contains 14 residues. V gave up 11 bases and J gave up 2 bases, with 17 bases separating them.

The V and J genes are TRBV6-5 and TRBJ2-3; D is uncertain. The sequence came from a woman aged 55 to 70 in good health. The sample was blood. The CDR3: CAGGLGSHTDTQYF. CDR3 DNA sequence: TGTGCCGGTGGGTTAGGCTCCCACACAGATACGCAGTATTTT.